The next 2 T cell receptor beta chains were all read from a single sample in a study of blood T cell repertoires in COVID-19. The data were produced by immunoSEQ multiplex PCR, yet TCRdb's version contains in-frame clones alone and is incomplete. The table records around 250,000 clones, 70% to 90% of them present only once. Sequenced material: PBMCs or T cells enriched from blood (not recorded which). These receptors all come from a woman in her fifties or sixties who had recovered from COVID-19.

The chain is built from TRBV3-1 (or the pseudogene TRBV3-2) and TRBJ2-3, with D possibly being TRBD2 (6 bases). V lost 7 bases and J 0 bases, leaving 14 bases between the germline ends. The CDR3 is 15 amino acids. Germline lookup yields CDR1 LGHDT and CDR2 YNNKEL (reference sequence). CDR3 DNA: TGTGCCAGCAATACAGCGGGCTACAGCACAGATACGCAGTATTTT. It codes for CASNTAGYSTDTQYF.

This clone came up once. This chain connects TRBV28 to TRBJ2-1; TRBD2 matches 8 bases. CDR1 is MDHEN and CDR2 is SYDVKM in the germline V gene. Losses at the gene ends were 3 bases for V and 4 bases for J; bases not matched to a gene: 5. The length of the CDR3 is 15 residues. This chain's CDR3 is CASSLNSGTYNEQFF. The CDR3 bases are TGTGCCAGCAGTTTGAATAGCGGGACTTACAATGAGCAGTTCTTC.